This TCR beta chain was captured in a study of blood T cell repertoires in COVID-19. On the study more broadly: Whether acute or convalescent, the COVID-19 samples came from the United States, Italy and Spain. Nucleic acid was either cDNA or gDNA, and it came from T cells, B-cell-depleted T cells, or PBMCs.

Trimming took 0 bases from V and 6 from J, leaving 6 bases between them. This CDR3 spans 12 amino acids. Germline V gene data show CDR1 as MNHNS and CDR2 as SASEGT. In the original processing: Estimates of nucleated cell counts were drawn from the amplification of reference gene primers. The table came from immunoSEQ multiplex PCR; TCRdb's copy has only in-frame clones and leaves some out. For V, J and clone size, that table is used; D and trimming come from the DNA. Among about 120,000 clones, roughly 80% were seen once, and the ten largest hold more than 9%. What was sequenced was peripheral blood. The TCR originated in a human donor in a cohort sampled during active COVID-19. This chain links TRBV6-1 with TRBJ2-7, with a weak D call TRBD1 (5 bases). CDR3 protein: CASSEAQGEQYF. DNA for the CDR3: TGTGCCAGCAGTGAAGCGCAGGGCGAGCAGTACTTC.